This T cell receptor beta chain came from a study of blood T cell repertoires in COVID-19. Whole-study context: COVID-19 samples collected from the United States, Italy and Spain covered acute and convalescent phases. PBMCs, B-cell-depleted T cells, or T cells were the source of the cDNA or gDNA that made up the material.

Sequencing used immunoSEQ multiplex PCR; TCRdb keeps in-frame clones, though not all of them. The repertoire holds around 200,000 clones, with approximately 87% as singletons. This clone has a single count. The sequenced sample was peripheral blood. This clonotype was obtained from a man in his 70s with active or convalescent COVID-19.

The CDR3 loop reads CASSHRVAGNYNEQFF. CDR3 coding DNA: TGTGCCAGCAGCCACAGGGTCGCCGGGAACTACAATGAGCAGTTCTTC. The chain employs TRBV7-2 and TRBJ2-1, with a possible D match to TRBD1 (6 bases). The CDR3 extends over 16 amino acids. From germline, CDR1 is SGHTA and CDR2 FQGNSA. The V and J ends lost 5 bases and 3 bases respectively, with 17 bases between them.